This is a list of T cell receptor beta chains from one sample in a study of cytomegalovirus exposure and HLA in healthy donors. Sequencing was performed with immunoSEQ multiplex PCR; in TCRdb, only in-frame clones are kept and a portion is missing. The table lists fewer than 150,000 clones. Sequencing input: PBMCs. Receptors were obtained from a man in his forties or fifties in good health and CMV-seronegative. Both conserved end residues are part of each CDR3. The D gene is left open where the match is weak.

>TRBJ2-5|.|TRBV25-1
TGTGCCAGCAGTTGGGGGGAAGAGACCCAGTACTTC
CASSWGEETQYF
>TRBJ1-5|.|TRBV4-1
TGCGCCAGCAGCAAGAGCCAGGGTATGAGCAATCAGCCCCAGCATTTT
CASSKSQGMSNQPQHF
>TRBJ2-3|.|TRBV7-9
TGTGCCAGCAGTACAGCGGGCGGGAGCACAGATACGCAGTATTTT
CASSTAGGSTDTQYF
>TRBJ1-1|.|TRBV29-1
TGCAGCGTTTCAGGGGTAATGAACACTGAAGCTTTCTTT
CSVSGVMNTEAFF
>TRBJ2-3|TRBD2|TRBV15
TGTGCCACCAGGGCTAGCGGGGGAAATACGCAGTATTTT
CATRASGGNTQYF
>TRBJ1-5|TRBD1|TRBV18
TGTGCCAGCTCACAAACCAAGGACAGGGGTAATCAGCCCCAGCATTTT
CASSQTKDRGNQPQHF
>TRBJ2-7|TRBD1|TRBV7-8
TGTGCCAGCAGCTTAGCAGGGGGCGGAGTCGAGCAGTACTTC
CASSLAGGGVEQYF
>TRBJ1-1|.|TRBV7-2
TGTGCCAGCAGCTTCCCGCCTGAGGGAACGAACACTGAAGCTTTCTTT
CASSFPPEGTNTEAFF
>TRBJ2-7|.|TRBV21-1
TGTGCCAGCAGCAAAGTCGCCCATACGCAGTCCAGGGCGGCCTACGAGCAGTACTTC
CASSKVAHTQSRAAYEQYF
>TRBJ1-6|.|TRBV19
TGTGCCAGTAGTATAAGGGGGTCGGGGCAAGTCTCACCCCTCCACTTT
CASSIRGSGQVSPLHF
>TRBJ2-1|.|TRBV11-2
TGTGCCAGCAGCGAACGACTTAGCTCCTACAATGAGCAGTTCTTC
CASSERLSSYNEQFF
>TRBJ2-2|.|TRBV18
TGTGCCAGCTCACCCGGACAGGGAGGGAAGACGGGCACCGGGGAGCTGTTTTTT
CASSPGQGGKTGTGELFF
>TRBJ1-3|TRBD1|TRBV7-2
TGTGCCAGCAGCCCCCAGGGGGCGTCTGGAAACACCATATATTTT
CASSPQGASGNTIYF
>TRBJ2-1|TRBD2|TRBV9
TGTGCCAGCAGCTTCCGGGGCGGGGGGACGCTATACAATGAGCAGTTCTTC
CASSFRGGGTLYNEQFF
>TRBJ1-1|.|TRBV14
TGTGCCAGCAGCCAAGATCGCGGTCGCACTGAAGCTTTCTTT
CASSQDRGRTEAFF
>TRBJ1-1|.|TRBV19
TGTGCCAGTAGTATTGAAGGCAGGGCGGATGAAGCTTTCTTT
CASSIEGRADEAFF
>TRBJ2-1|.|TRBV5-8
TGTGCCAGCAGCCAGGACTCCTTCTCCTACAATGAGCAGTTCTTC
CASSQDSFSYNEQFF
>TRBJ1-1|.|TRBV10-3
TGTGCCACCGCTACGACAGGGAACACTGAAGCTTTCTTT
CATATTGNTEAFF
>TRBJ2-7|TRBD2|TRBV10-3
TGTGCCATCAGGGGCCTAGCGGTTTCGGGGTACGAGCAGTACTTC
CAIRGLAVSGYEQYF
>TRBJ2-2|TRBD1|TRBV28
TGTGCCAGCAGTTTATATAGTCCGGTAAACAGGGGCCCCGGGGAGCTGTTTTTT
CASSLYSPVNRGPGELFF
>TRBJ2-1|.|TRBV6-1
TGTGCCAGCAGTGAGTTAAGGACAGAGCAGTTCTTC
CASSELRTEQFF
>TRBJ2-7|.|TRBV6-4
TGTGCCAGCAGTGAGTCGGGGAGCCACGAGCAGTACTTC
CASSESGSHEQYF
>TRBJ1-3|.|TRBV11-2
TGTGCCAGCAGTTTGACAGTTGGAAACACCATATATTTT
CASSLTVGNTIYF
>TRBJ2-2|TRBD2|TRBV7-8
TGTGCCAGCGCCCGCGGGGGGAGGGCGAACACCGGGGAGCTGTTTTTT
CASARGGRANTGELFF
>TRBJ1-1|TRBD1|TRBV6-6
TGTGCCAGCAACCTACAGGGGGCGGCCACTGAAGCTTTCTTT
CASNLQGAATEAFF
>TRBJ1-6|TRBD1|TRBV5-6
TGTGCCAGCAGCTTGATTGACAGGGACTATTCACCCCTCCACTTT
CASSLIDRDYSPLHF
>TRBJ2-5|TRBD2|TRBV14
TGTGCCAGCAGCCAAGGACTAGCGGGGACGGAGACCCAGTACTTC
CASSQGLAGTETQYF
>TRBJ1-6|TRBD1|TRBV5-1
TGCGCCAGCAGCCCGGGGACAGGGGATTCACCCCTCCACTTT
CASSPGTGDSPLHF
>TRBJ1-6|TRBD1|TRBV6-1
TGTGCCAGCAGTGAATCGGGACAGGGGAATTCACCCCTCCACTTT
CASSESGQGNSPLHF
>TRBJ2-3|.|TRBV27
TGTGCCAGCAGTTTGGACGGCCGAGGGGATACGCAGTATTTT
CASSLDGRGDTQYF